This is a list of T cell receptor beta chains from one sample in a study of cytomegalovirus exposure and HLA in healthy donors. Only in-frame clones appear in the TCRdb table, and some are missing; sequencing was by immunoSEQ multiplex PCR. This table has about 200,000 clones, around 82% appearing once. Sample: PBMCs. These receptor sequences come from a woman aged 30 to 39 in good health and CMV-seronegative. Each CDR3 is given with its conserved first and last residue. The D gene is left open where the match is weak. Size tells how often a clone was seen (once, few, many) or the class of an expanded clone, and some rows leave it out.

TRBV18	TRBD1	TRBJ2-1	.	TGTGCCAGCTCACCACCGTCAGGGGGATACAATGAGCAGTTCTTC	CASSPPSGGYNEQFF
TRBV6-6	TRBD1	TRBJ2-7	.	TGTGCCAGCAGTGAGACAGGGGGCGCGAGCTACGAGCAGTACTTC	CASSETGGASYEQYF
TRBV11-2	TRBD2	TRBJ2-5	.	TGTGCCAGCAGCAATAGCGGGGGGGCATCTTTGGAGACCCAGTACTTC	CASSNSGGASLETQYF
TRBV2	TRBD1	TRBJ1-4	.	TGTGCCAGCCGACCAGACAGGGGTAATGAAAAACTGTTTTTT	CASRPDRGNEKLFF
TRBV5-1	TRBD1	TRBJ1-5	few	TGCGCCAGCAGCCCCGGACAGGGAGATCAGCCCCAGCATTTT	CASSPGQGDQPQHF
TRBV5-8	TRBD1	TRBJ1-5	.	TGTGCCAGCAGCACAAAACAGGGGGCTAGCAATCAGCCCCAGCATTTT	CASSTKQGASNQPQHF
TRBV6-5	.	TRBJ2-3	.	TGTGCCAGCACTGTAACTGGCACAGATACGCAGTATTTT	CASTVTGTDTQYF
TRBV6-1	TRBD1	TRBJ2-7	once	TGTGCCAGCAATGGGGACAGGCGCAATTCCTACGAGCAGTACTTC	CASNGDRRNSYEQYF
TRBV29-1	TRBD1	TRBJ1-3	.	TGCAGCGTTGCACAGGGGGTGGCTGGAAACACCATATATTTT	CSVAQGVAGNTIYF
TRBV11-3	.	TRBJ1-1	.	TGTGCCAGCAGCTTAGACATGAACACTGAAGCTTTCTTT	CASSLDMNTEAFF
TRBV6-6	TRBD1	TRBJ2-1	.	TGTGCCAGCAGTTACTCATCGACAGGGGCTCTGACTGAGCAGTTCTTC	CASSYSSTGALTEQFF
TRBV2	.	TRBJ1-5	.	TGTGCCAGCAGTGAAGGGGGAGTCCATCAGCCCCAGCATTTT	CASSEGGVHQPQHF
TRBV2	.	TRBJ2-5	once	TGTGCCAGCAGTGATCAAGGAGGGTCCAGAGAGACCCAGTACTTC	CASSDQGGSRETQYF
TRBV5-1	.	TRBJ1-2	.	TGCGCCAGCACCCCTTTCGGGAATTCCAACTATGGCTACACCTTC	CASTPFGNSNYGYTF
TRBV5-1	TRBD1	TRBJ2-7	once	TGCGCCAGCAGCTCGCCGGGACAGGGGGCGAACGAGCAGTACTTC	CASSSPGQGANEQYF
TRBV5-1	TRBD1	TRBJ2-1	.	TGCGCCAGCAGCATCCGGGACAGGGACAATGAGCAGTTCTTC	CASSIRDRDNEQFF
TRBV15	.	TRBJ2-1	few	TGTGCCACCAGCAGAACAGGGTGGGGACTAAATGAGCAGTTCTTC	CATSRTGWGLNEQFF
TRBV5-3	.	TRBJ1-6	.	TGTGCCTATCGGGGGGCAGGGTGTAGTTCACCCCTCCACTTT	CAYRGAGCSSPLHF
TRBV19	TRBD2	TRBJ2-2	few	TGTGCCAGCAGTAAGCCGGGACTAGCGGGACCGACCGGGGAGCTGTTTTTT	CASSKPGLAGPTGELFF
TRBV6-6	.	TRBJ2-7	.	TGTGCCAGCAGTTACTCAGGGGTCTACGACGAGCAGTACTTC	CASSYSGVYDEQYF
TRBV19	TRBD2	TRBJ2-7	.	TGTGCCAGTAGAGAGCGGGGGGCCTCCTACGAGCAGTACTTC	CASRERGASYEQYF
TRBV7-9	TRBD2	TRBJ2-1	.	TGTGCCAGCAAGACAGCGGGAGACCTTTCGAATGAGCAGTTCTTC	CASKTAGDLSNEQFF
TRBV27	TRBD2	TRBJ2-2	few	TGTGCCAGCAGTCCGAACCGGGGAGGGTCTAACACCGGGGAGCTGTTTTTT	CASSPNRGGSNTGELFF
TRBV2	.	TRBJ2-7	few	TGTGCCAGCAGTCACCGGACAGAGTACTTC	CASSHRTEYF
TRBV11-1	TRBD1	TRBJ2-7	few	TGTGCCAGCAGCTTCAATCAGGGGGCTTACGAGCAGTACTTC	CASSFNQGAYEQYF
TRBV19	.	TRBJ2-7	.	TGTGCCAGTAGTACATCAGGGTTTAACGAGCAGTACTTC	CASSTSGFNEQYF
TRBV2	.	TRBJ2-1	.	TGTGCCAGCAGTGATTCGGACGTATTTAGCGTTAATGAGCAGTTCTTC	CASSDSDVFSVNEQFF
TRBV7-9	.	TRBJ1-1	.	TGTTCCAGCAGCCCTAGTGGCCAGAGACTAACCGGGAACACTGAAGCTTTCTTT	CSSSPSGQRLTGNTEAFF
TRBV7-2	TRBD1	TRBJ2-1	.	TGTGCCAGCAGCTTAGTCCAGGGGGAGTACAATGAGCAGTTCTTC	CASSLVQGEYNEQFF
TRBV5-1	TRBD2	TRBJ2-1	.	TGCGCCAGCACCCGGGGGGGAGCGGGAGTGGATGAGCAGTTCTTC	CASTRGGAGVDEQFF
TRBV5-1	TRBD2	TRBJ2-2	once	TGCGCCAGCAGCTCTAGAAGGACTAGCGGGAGGTACACCGGGGAGCTGTTTTTT	CASSSRRTSGRYTGELFF
TRBV6-5	.	TRBJ1-5	.	TGTGCCAGCACTGGGGGGGGCGGTGCCCCCCAGCATTTT	CASTGGGGAPQHF
TRBV9	.	TRBJ2-6	.	TGTGCCAGCAGCGTAGAGGGGCTTGGGGCCAACGTCCTGACTTTC	CASSVEGLGANVLTF
TRBV5-1	TRBD2	TRBJ2-5	once	TGCGCCAGCAGCCTCCTAACTAGCGGGGGGGCTAAAGAGACCCAGTACTTC	CASSLLTSGGAKETQYF
TRBV18	.	TRBJ2-7	few	TGTGCCAGCTCACCACGTTCTCCAGACGAGCAGTACTTC	CASSPRSPDEQYF
TRBV6-5	.	TRBJ1-1	few	TGTGCCAGCAGTTATAGGAACACTGAAGCTTTCTTT	CASSYRNTEAFF
TRBV6-1	TRBD1	TRBJ1-6	once	TGTGCCAGCAGTGGAAAACAGGGGGATAATTCACCCCTCCACTTT	CASSGKQGDNSPLHF
TRBV29-1	.	TRBJ2-7	.	TGCAGCTCCGACGGCGGAGAGTCCTACGAGCAGTACTTC	CSSDGGESYEQYF
TRBV10-3	.	TRBJ1-1	once	TGTGCCATCAGTGAGTGGGGCAGCGCCGCACTTGAAGCTTTCTTT	CAISEWGSAALEAFF
TRBV9	.	TRBJ1-4	.	TGTGCCAGCAGCGCAACCGGACAGTTCCTTAATGAAAAACTGTTTTTT	CASSATGQFLNEKLFF
TRBV5-1	TRBD1	TRBJ2-7	.	TGCGCCAGCAGCTTCCGGGACAGTGCCTACGAGCAGTACTTC	CASSFRDSAYEQYF
TRBV5-1	TRBD2	TRBJ2-1	few	TGCGCCAGCAGCTCAGAGGCTAGCGGGGTCGATGAGCAGTTCTTC	CASSSEASGVDEQFF
TRBV28	.	TRBJ2-3	.	TGTGCCAGCACCCCCCGGTCGGGGAGTAGCACAGATACGCAGTATTTT	CASTPRSGSSTDTQYF
TRBV6-1	TRBD1	TRBJ2-2	.	TGTGCCAGCAGTGAACAGGGGGCATCGAACACCGGGGAGCTGTTTTTT	CASSEQGASNTGELFF
TRBV29-1	TRBD2	TRBJ2-3	.	TGCAGCGTTGCGGGGCGGGGGAGCACAGATACGCAGTATTTT	CSVAGRGSTDTQYF
TRBV28	.	TRBJ1-4	few	TGTGCCAGCAGTAGTTACGGCAGCCCCGGGGGTGAAAAACTGTTTTTT	CASSSYGSPGGEKLFF
TRBV28	.	TRBJ2-5	.	TGTGCCAGCAGTTTACCCTACCAAGAGACCCAGTACTTC	CASSLPYQETQYF
TRBV6-6	TRBD2	TRBJ2-3	.	TGTGCCAGCAGCTACGGGGGGGCCAAATCAGATACGCAGTATTTT	CASSYGGAKSDTQYF
TRBV12-5	.	TRBJ1-1	.	TGTGCTAGTGGTTCATCAGTGAACACTGAAGCTTTCTTT	CASGSSVNTEAFF
TRBV14	.	TRBJ2-1	once	TGTGCCAGCAGCCAAGATGCCCGACTAGGGTACAATGAGCAGTTCTTC	CASSQDARLGYNEQFF